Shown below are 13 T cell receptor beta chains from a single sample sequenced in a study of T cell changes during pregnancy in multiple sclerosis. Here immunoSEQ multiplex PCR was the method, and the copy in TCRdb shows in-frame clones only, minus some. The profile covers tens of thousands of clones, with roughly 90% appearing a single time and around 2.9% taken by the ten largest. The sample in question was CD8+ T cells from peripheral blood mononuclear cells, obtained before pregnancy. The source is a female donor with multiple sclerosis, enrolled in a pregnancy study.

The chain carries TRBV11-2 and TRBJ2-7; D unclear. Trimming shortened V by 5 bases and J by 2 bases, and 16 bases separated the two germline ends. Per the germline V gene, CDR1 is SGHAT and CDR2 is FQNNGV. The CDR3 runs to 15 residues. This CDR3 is CASSPNSPATYEQYF. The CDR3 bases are TGTGCCAGCAGCCCTAACAGCCCCGCGACCTACGAGCAGTACTTC.

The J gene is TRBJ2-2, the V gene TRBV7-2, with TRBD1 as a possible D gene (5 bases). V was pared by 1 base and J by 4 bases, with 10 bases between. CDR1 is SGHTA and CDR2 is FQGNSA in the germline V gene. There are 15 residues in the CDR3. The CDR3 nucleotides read TGTGCCAGCAGCTTAGGTCAGACAGCCACCGGGGAGCTGTTTTTT. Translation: CASSLGQTATGELFF.

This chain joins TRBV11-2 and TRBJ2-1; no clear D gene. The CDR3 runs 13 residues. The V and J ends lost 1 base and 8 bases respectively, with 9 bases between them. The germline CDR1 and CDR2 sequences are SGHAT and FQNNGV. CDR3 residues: CASSLGSRYEQFF. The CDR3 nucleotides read TGTGCCAGCAGCTTAGGGAGTAGGTATGAGCAGTTCTTC.

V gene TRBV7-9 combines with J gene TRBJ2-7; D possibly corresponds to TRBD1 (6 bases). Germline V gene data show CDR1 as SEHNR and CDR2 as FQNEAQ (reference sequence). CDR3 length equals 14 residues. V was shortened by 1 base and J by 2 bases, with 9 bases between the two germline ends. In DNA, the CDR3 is TGTGCCAGCAGCTTAGGGGACAACACCTACGAGCAGTACTTC. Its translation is CASSLGDNTYEQYF.

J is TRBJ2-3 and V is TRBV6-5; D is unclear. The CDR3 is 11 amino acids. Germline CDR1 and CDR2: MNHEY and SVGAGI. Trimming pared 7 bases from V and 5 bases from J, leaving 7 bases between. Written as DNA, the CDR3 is TGTGCCAGCAAAAGCTTAGATACGCAGTATTTT. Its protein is CASKSLDTQYF.

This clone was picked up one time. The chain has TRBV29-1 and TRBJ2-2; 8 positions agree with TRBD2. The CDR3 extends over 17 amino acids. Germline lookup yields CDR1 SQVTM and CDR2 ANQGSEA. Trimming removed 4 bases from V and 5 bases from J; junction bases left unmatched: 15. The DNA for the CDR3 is TGCAGCGTTGGCCTAGCGGGCACCACCCCGGGGACCGGGGAGCTGTTTTTT. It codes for CSVGLAGTTPGTGELFF.

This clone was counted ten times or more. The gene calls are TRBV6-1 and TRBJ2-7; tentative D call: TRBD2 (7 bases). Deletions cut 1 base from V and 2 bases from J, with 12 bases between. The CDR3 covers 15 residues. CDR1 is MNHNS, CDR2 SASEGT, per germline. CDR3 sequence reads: CASSEDGGGPYEQYF. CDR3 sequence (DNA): TGTGCCAGCAGTGAAGATGGGGGGGGGCCCTACGAGCAGTACTTC.

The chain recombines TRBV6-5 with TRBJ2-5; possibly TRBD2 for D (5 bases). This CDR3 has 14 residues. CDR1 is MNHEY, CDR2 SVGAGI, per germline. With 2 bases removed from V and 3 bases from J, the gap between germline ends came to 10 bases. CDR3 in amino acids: CASSYVRREETQYF. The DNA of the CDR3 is TGTGCCAGCAGTTACGTCCGGCGGGAAGAGACCCAGTACTTC.

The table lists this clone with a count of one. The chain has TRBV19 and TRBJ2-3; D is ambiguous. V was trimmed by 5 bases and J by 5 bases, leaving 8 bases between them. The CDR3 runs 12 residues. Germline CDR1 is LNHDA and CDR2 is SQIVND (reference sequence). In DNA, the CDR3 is TGTGCCAGTAGTTCCCTCGGAGATACGCAGTATTTT. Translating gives CASSSLGDTQYF. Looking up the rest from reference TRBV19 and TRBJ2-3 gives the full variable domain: DGGITQSPKYLFRKEGQNVTLSCEQNLNHDAMYWYRQDPGQGLRLIYYSQIVNDFQKGDIAEGYSVSREKKESFPLTVTSAQKNPTAFYLCASSSLGDTQYFGPGTRLTVL.

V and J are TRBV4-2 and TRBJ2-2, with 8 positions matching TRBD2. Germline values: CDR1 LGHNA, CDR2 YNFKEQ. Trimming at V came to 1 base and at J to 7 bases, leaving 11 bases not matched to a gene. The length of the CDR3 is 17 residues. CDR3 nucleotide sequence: TGTGCCAGCAGCCAAGCCCCACCGGGGGGGCGGGGCGGGGAGCTGTTTTTT. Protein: CASSQAPPGGRGGELFF.

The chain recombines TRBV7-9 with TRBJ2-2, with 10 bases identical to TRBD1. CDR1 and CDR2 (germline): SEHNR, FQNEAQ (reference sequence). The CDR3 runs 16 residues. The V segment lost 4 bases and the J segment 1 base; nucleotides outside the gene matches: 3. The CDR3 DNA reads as TGTGCCAGCAGCTCCCGGGACAGGGGGAACACCGGGGAGCTGTTTTTT. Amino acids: CASSSRDRGNTGELFF.

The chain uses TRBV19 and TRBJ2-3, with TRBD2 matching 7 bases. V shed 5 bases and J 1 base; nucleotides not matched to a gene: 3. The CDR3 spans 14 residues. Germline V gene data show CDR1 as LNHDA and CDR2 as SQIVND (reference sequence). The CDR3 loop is CASSASGGTDTQYF. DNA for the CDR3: TGTGCCAGTAGTGCCAGCGGGGGCACAGATACGCAGTATTTT.

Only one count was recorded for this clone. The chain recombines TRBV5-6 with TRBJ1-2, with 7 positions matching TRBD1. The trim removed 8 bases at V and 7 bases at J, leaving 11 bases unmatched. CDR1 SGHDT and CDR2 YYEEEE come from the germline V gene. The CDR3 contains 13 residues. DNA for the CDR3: TGTGCCAGTATGGGACAGCCTGATTTTGGCTACACCTTC. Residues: CASMGQPDFGYTF.